Included here is one T cell receptor (beta chain) sequence, with context. The antigen remains undetermined. Germline CDR1 and CDR2: SEHNR and FQNEAQ (reference sequence). This CDR3 contains 16 residues. V lost 1 base and J 7 bases, leaving 19 bases between the germline ends. This specimen belongs to a study of T-cell memory formation after mild COVID-19. cDNA libraries for TCR alpha and TCR beta, carrying sample barcodes and UMIs, came from 5'RACE with constant-segment primers. TCRdb used MiXCR to reprocess the 5' RACE reads, holding one entry per CDR3 protein. The sample holds around 340,000 distinct CDR3 sequences; more than 20% are singletons and the top ten take under 15%. Overall study findings and caveats: Contracting CD4+ clones sat mainly in CM and EM; CD8+ in EMRA.

This sequence joins TRBV7-9 and TRBJ2-5, with TRBD1 as a possible D gene (6 bases). This clonotype was sampled from an adult woman who had mild COVID-19 (a few samples of this study predate the infection). Cell type and time point are not known. The source material was PBMCs or a T cell subset sorted from them (not recorded which). In nucleotides, the CDR3 is TGTGCCAGCAGCTTAGTTGCAGGGGCCGAATCTCGGACCCAGTACTTC. Translation: CASSLVAGAESRTQYF.